The sequence of this T cell receptor beta chain was determined in a study of cytomegalovirus exposure and HLA in healthy donors. The germline V gene has CDR1 LGHNA and CDR2 YNFKEQ. The ends were cut back, 4 bases at V and 2 bases at J, with 17 bases in the middle. This CDR3 comprises 16 residues. The PCR made use of 60 Vbeta and 13 Jbeta primers. Original analysis: Counted up in a later analysis, unique TCR beta chains came to about 80 million, with around 12 million shared. Clones were sequenced by immunoSEQ multiplex PCR, and TCRdb holds only the in-frame ones, with some missing. The V and J calls and clone size are taken from that table; D and trimming were inferred from the DNA. This table holds some 160,000 clones, over 75% found once.

The sample consisted of PBMCs. The rearrangement uses TRBV4-2 and TRBJ1-2; the D is unclear. The receptor was derived from a male donor in good health and CMV-seronegative. The CDR3 DNA follows: TGTGCCAGCAGCCCCCGAGTCGTTCACGGGAACTATGGCTACACCTTC. Residues: CASSPRVVHGNYGYTF.